Included here is one TCR beta chain sequence, with context. Its antigen is undetermined. These data belong to a study of cytomegalovirus exposure and HLA in healthy donors. Whole-study findings and limits: Cytomegalovirus status, reportedly, was diagnosed with high specificity and sensitivity by the classifier. According to the study, roughly 160 TCR beta chains were cytomegalovirus-associated. Most sequenced TCRs were rare (though some public TCRs occurred in many donors). First-cohort TCR clusters tended to co-occur in the 90 to 150 validation repertoires, a later analysis found.

TCRdb's copy holds only in-frame clones and misses some; the assay was immunoSEQ multiplex PCR. The table includes under 80,000 clones, 89% detected once. This clonotype was sampled from a young woman in good health and CMV-seronegative. The sample consisted of PBMCs.

CDR3 coding DNA: TGTGCCAGCAGTTTCGGGACAGCCTATGGCTACACCTTC. Its protein is CASSFGTAYGYTF. The chain has TRBV28 and TRBJ1-2, with 7 bases that match TRBD1. J lost 4 bases, V lost 3 bases, and 2 bases had no gene match. The germline V gene has CDR1 MDHEN and CDR2 SYDVKM. The CDR3 length is 13 residues.